Given below is one T cell receptor (beta chain) in context. This specimen comes from a study of PD-1 blockade in classical Hodgkin lymphoma. Profiled with immunoSEQ multiplex PCR; TCRdb holds only in-frame clones, not every one. The sample lists 13,000 or so clones, around 90% occurring once. All patients experienced relapse after autologous stem cell transplantation, and brentuximab vedotin exposure was variable. Germline V CDR1 and CDR2: SGHRS, YFSETQ. Trimming cost V 4 bases and J 7 bases; bases outside gene matches: 6. The CDR3 spans 14 residues. The receptor comes from a human donor with classical Hodgkin lymphoma. Sequenced material: peripheral blood mononuclear cells (PBMCs), taken at baseline. V usage is TRBV5-1 and J usage is TRBJ1-5, with TRBD1 matching over 9 bases. The CDR3 DNA follows: TGCGCCAGCAGCCCTACAGGGGGCCAACAGCCCCAGCATTTT. This translates into CASSPTGGQQPQHF.